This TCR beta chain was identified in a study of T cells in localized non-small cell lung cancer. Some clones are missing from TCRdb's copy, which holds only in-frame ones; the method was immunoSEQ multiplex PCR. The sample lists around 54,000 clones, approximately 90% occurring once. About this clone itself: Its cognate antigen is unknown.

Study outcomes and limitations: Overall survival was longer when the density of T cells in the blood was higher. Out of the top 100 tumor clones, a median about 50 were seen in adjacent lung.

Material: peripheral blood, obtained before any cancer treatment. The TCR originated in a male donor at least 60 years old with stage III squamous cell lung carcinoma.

In DNA form, the CDR3 reads TGTGCCAGCAGCTTGGGGGACACCAACCCCTATGGCTACACCTTC. Residues: CASSLGDTNPYGYTF. The chain couples TRBV5-8 to TRBJ1-2; possibly TRBD1 for D (6 bases). This CDR3 spans 15 amino acids. Germline CDR1 reads SGHTS; CDR2 reads YDEGEE. Trimming pared 0 bases from V and 4 bases from J, leaving 13 bases between.